Listed below are T cell receptor beta chains from one sample, sequenced in a study of T cell responses to AZD1222 COVID-19 vaccine. Generated by immunoSEQ multiplex PCR, the TCRdb table keeps only in-frame clones and is missing some. The sample comprises about 150,000 clones, about 90% of which are singletons, and roughly 7.5% rests with the top ten. The sample here was peripheral blood, taken 28 days after the second dose of the MenACWY control vaccine. These receptors were collected from an adult who received the MenACWY meningococcal vaccine as a control. The CDR3 runs from the conserved cysteine through the conserved F or W. Each record gives: D gene, J gene, V gene, clone size, CDR3 protein, CDR3 DNA. A D gene is named only where the DNA matches it firmly. Clone size is given for some rows only: seen once, a few or many times, or a class if the clone is expanded.

-,TRBJ2-2,TRBV3-1/TRBV3-2,-,CASSQGAWGELFF,TGTGCCAGCAGCCAGGGCGCATGGGGGGAGCTGTTTTTT
-,TRBJ2-5,TRBV29-1,-,CSPVVTETQYF,TGCAGCCCAGTAGTGACAGAGACCCAGTACTTC
-,TRBJ2-2,TRBV3-1/TRBV3-2,-,CASSRAIGTGELFF,TGTGCCAGCAGCCGAGCTATTGGGACCGGGGAGCTGTTTTTT
TRBD2,TRBJ2-3,TRBV27,-,CASSLSPAGGWFGTQYF,TGTGCCAGCAGTTTATCCCCCGCGGGGGGATGGTTCGGTACGCAGTATTTT
-,TRBJ1-1,TRBV18,-,CASSPPQEGEAFF,TGTGCCAGCTCACCGCCGCAGGAGGGGGAAGCTTTCTTT
-,TRBJ1-1,TRBV20-1,once,CSASGNTEAFF,TGCAGTGCTAGCGGGAACACTGAAGCTTTCTTT
-,TRBJ1-4,TRBV5-5,-,CASSLDPWVGGTNEKLFF,TGTGCCAGCAGCTTGGACCCTTGGGTCGGGGGCACTAATGAAAAACTGTTTTTT
TRBD2,TRBJ2-3,TRBV11-2,-,CASSLDGLANTDTQYF,TGTGCCAGCAGCTTAGACGGACTAGCGAACACAGATACGCAGTATTTT
TRBD1,TRBJ2-7,TRBV7-2,-,CASSLTWQGAAYEQYF,TGTGCCAGCAGCTTAACTTGGCAGGGGGCTGCCTACGAGCAGTACTTC
-,TRBJ1-4,TRBV19,-,CASSPTEVNEKLFF,TGTGCCAGTAGTCCAACAGAGGTAAATGAAAAACTGTTTTTT
-,TRBJ2-2,TRBV19,-,CASSIQQNTGELFF,TGTGCCAGTAGTATCCAGCAAAACACCGGGGAGCTGTTTTTT
-,TRBJ2-7,TRBV6-5,once,CASSYSSGPGHEQYF,TGTGCCAGCAGTTACTCTTCGGGGCCCGGTCACGAGCAGTACTTC
TRBD2,TRBJ2-1,TRBV27,-,CASTATSGRNEQFF,TGTGCCAGCACCGCGACTAGCGGGAGGAATGAGCAGTTCTTC
-,TRBJ1-2,TRBV5-1,-,CASSLDLVGLDTYGYTF,TGCGCCAGCAGCTTAGACCTGGTGGGTTTAGATACCTATGGCTACACCTTC
-,TRBJ1-2,TRBV24-1,-,CATSDPTVNYGYTF,TGTGCCACCAGTGACCCGACAGTGAACTATGGCTACACCTTC
-,TRBJ1-1,TRBV9,-,CASTRGNRNTEAFF,TGTGCCAGCACCAGGGGTAACAGGAACACTGAAGCTTTCTTT
-,TRBJ1-2,TRBV11-2,-,CASNLGDLDYGYTF,TGTGCCAGCAATCTGGGCGACCTGGACTATGGCTACACCTTC
-,TRBJ2-7,TRBV19,-,CASSMYAGYEQYF,TGTGCCAGTAGTATGTATGCGGGTTACGAGCAGTACTTC
TRBD1,TRBJ2-2,TRBV7-2,-,CASSVGPAGTGGTGELFF,TGTGCCAGCAGCGTAGGCCCGGCCGGGACAGGGGGCACCGGGGAGCTGTTTTTT
-,TRBJ2-7,TRBV11-2,-,CASSQSPVPYEQYF,TGTGCCAGCAGCCAAAGTCCAGTTCCCTACGAGCAGTACTTC
TRBD1,TRBJ1-4,TRBV9,-,CASSPRQGADEKLFF,TGTGCCAGCAGCCCAAGACAGGGGGCGGATGAAAAACTGTTTTTT
TRBD1,TRBJ1-5,TRBV5-6,-,CASSFGTGGDLGEPQHF,TGTGCCAGCAGTTTCGGGACAGGGGGCGACCTGGGTGAGCCCCAGCATTTT
-,TRBJ2-5,TRBV24-1,-,CATSDGDLGETQYF,TGTGCCACCAGTGATGGTGATTTGGGAGAGACCCAGTACTTC
-,TRBJ2-5,TRBV7-9,-,CASSPKETQYF,TGTGCCAGCAGCCCGAAAGAGACCCAGTACTTC
TRBD1,TRBJ2-7,TRBV6-5,few,CASSYTGTATYEQYF,TGTGCCAGCAGTTACACCGGGACAGCAACCTACGAGCAGTACTTC
-,TRBJ2-2,TRBV6-4,-,CATSAGNTGELFF,TGTGCCACCTCAGCGGGGAACACCGGGGAGCTGTTTTTT
-,TRBJ2-3,TRBV7-2,-,CASSQGLDLDTQYF,TGTGCCAGCAGCCAGGGGCTAGATTTAGATACGCAGTATTTT
-,TRBJ2-5,TRBV7-3,-,CASSLMGASQETQYF,TGTGCCAGCAGCTTAATGGGGGCCTCCCAAGAGACCCAGTACTTC
-,TRBJ1-1,TRBV6-2/TRBV6-3,-,CASSPRGRGTNTEAFF,TGTGCCAGCAGCCCACGGGGAAGGGGGACAAACACTGAAGCTTTCTTT
TRBD2,TRBJ2-7,TRBV28,-,CASRSSGRSASEQYF,TGTGCCAGCAGGTCTAGCGGGAGGTCGGCCTCCGAGCAGTACTTC
-,TRBJ2-1,TRBV12-5,few,CASGLVYEQFF,TGTGCTAGTGGTTTGGTGTATGAGCAGTTCTTC
-,TRBJ2-3,TRBV7-6,-,CASSLGGGGRVSDTQYF,TGTGCCAGCAGCTTAGGCGGAGGGGGGCGCGTTTCAGATACGCAGTATTTT
TRBD1,TRBJ1-6,TRBV6-5,-,CASSRQGNSPLHF,TGTGCCAGCAGTCGACAGGGTAATTCACCCCTCCACTTT
-,TRBJ1-6,TRBV4-3,-,CASSQDRSRVSPLHF,TGCGCCAGCAGCCAAGATAGAAGTCGTGTATCACCCCTCCACTTT
-,TRBJ2-7,TRBV18,-,CASSPAGQTSYEQYF,TGTGCCAGCTCACCCGCGGGACAGACATCCTACGAGCAGTACTTC
-,TRBJ2-1,TRBV6-2/TRBV6-3,-,CASSRNPNRETYNEQFF,TGTGCCAGCAGTCGGAACCCAAACAGGGAGACATACAATGAGCAGTTCTTC
-,TRBJ1-2,TRBV6-5,-,CASSSRNRFYGYTF,TGTGCCAGCAGTTCCCGAAACCGTTTCTATGGCTACACCTTC
-,TRBJ2-4,TRBV9,-,CASSVGAGLAKNIQYF,TGTGCCAGCAGCGTAGGGGCAGGATTAGCCAAAAACATTCAGTACTTC
-,TRBJ2-4,TRBV14,-,CASSLGGTDSNIQYF,TGTGCCAGCAGCCTTGGGGGAACAGATTCAAACATTCAGTACTTC
-,TRBJ2-1,TRBV19,-,CASSIVGRENEQFF,TGTGCCAGTAGTATAGTGGGCAGGGAGAATGAGCAGTTCTTC
TRBD1,TRBJ1-5,TRBV12-5,-,CASGPGQSSNQPQHF,TGTGCTAGTGGCCCGGGACAGTCTAGCAATCAGCCCCAGCATTTT
-,TRBJ2-3,TRBV7-9,-,CASSFHGGSTDTQYF,TGTGCCAGCAGCTTTCATGGCGGGAGCACAGATACGCAGTATTTT
TRBD1,TRBJ1-6,TRBV27,-,CASSLQGAGGFSYNSPLHF,TGTGCCAGCAGTTTACAGGGGGCGGGGGGATTTTCCTATAATTCACCCCTCCACTTT
TRBD2,TRBJ2-1,TRBV6-4,-,CASSEASGGSYNEQFF,TGTGCCAGCAGTGAGGCTAGCGGGGGGTCCTACAATGAGCAGTTCTTC
TRBD1,TRBJ2-5,TRBV29-1,-,CSAGTVQETQYF,TGCAGCGCTGGGACAGTCCAAGAGACCCAGTACTTC